This T cell receptor (beta chain) is drawn from a study of patients and donors after allogeneic stem cell transplantation. Trimming removed 0 bases at V and 5 bases at J, with 4 bases between. This CDR3 has 11 amino acids. Germline values: CDR1 GTSNPN, CDR2 SVGIG (reference sequence). A single record per CDR3 protein comes from TCRdb applying MiXCR to the RT-PCR reads. The data contain 800,000 to 1,000,000 distinct CDR3 sequences, more than 15% of them seen just once; the ten biggest clones take up around 5.5%. Source material: blood, either unsorted or a sorted T cell fraction (not recorded which). This TCR was recovered from a human donor who was either an allogeneic HSCT recipient or a stem cell or donor lymphocyte infusion donor (not recorded which). It is not recorded whose cells these are; they may come from a transplant donor. The chain has TRBV30 and TRBJ2-5; D is undetermined. The chain's CDR3 is CAWSVSETQYF. CDR3 DNA sequence: TGTGCCTGGAGTGTCTCTGAGACCCAGTACTTC.